This TCR beta chain originates from a study of metastatic and nonmetastatic thyroid tumors. Background on the study: Patients with malignant and benign thyroid disease provided blood and tumor or nodule tissue, whose repertoires were compared. Findings and limits, study-wide: Compared with benign nodules, malignant thyroid tumors were reported to have significantly higher TCR beta diversity in both blood and tumor.

In the study's own analysis: To classify distant metastasis in papillary thyroid cancer, a model was built from CDR3 differences across clinicopathological groups. TCRdb re-clonotyped the PCR reads via MiXCR. TCRdb, rather than the study authors, made the V and J calls. Seen here are some 40,000 clones, roughly a fifth observed once, and the top ten hold about a sixth. In regard to this clone: Its antigen is as yet unknown.

Thyroid surgery was preceded by no treatment in any patient. The sequencing sample was made of blood. This TCR was recovered from a female donor with papillary thyroid cancer or a benign thyroid nodule (not recorded which). Some clones in this sample may be carry-over from other donors' samples.

CDR3 sequence (DNA): TGTGCCAGCAACCTTAGCGGGAGAAAAGAGACCCAGTACTTC. It is translated as CASNLSGRKETQYF. The chain employs TRBV5-4 and TRBJ2-5, with 9 bases fitting TRBD2. CDR3 length: 14 amino acids. V was pared by 6 bases and J by 3 bases, with 6 bases of the junction left unmatched. From germline, CDR1 is SGHNT and CDR2 YYREEE (reference sequence).